A selection of T cell receptor beta chains follows, all from one sample in a study of somatic mutations in cytotoxic T cells in rheumatoid arthritis. Profiling relied on immunoSEQ multiplex PCR, and the TCRdb table lists in-frame clones only, not all of them. The sample carries roughly 13,000 clones, approximately 84% recorded once. The sample consisted of CD8+ T cells sorted from blood. The receptors originated from an adult with rheumatoid arthritis. Both conserved end residues are part of each CDR3. The D gene is left open where the match is weak. Expanded clones get a size class; other rows say once, few or many, or leave the size out.

V gene,D gene,J gene,clone size,CDR3 protein,CDR3 DNA
TRBV9,TRBD2,TRBJ2-3,.,CASSADSGTDTQYF,TGTGCCAGCAGCGCCGATAGCGGGACGGATACGCAGTATTTT
TRBV27,.,TRBJ2-7,once,CASSLSSSSSYEQYF,TGTGCCAGCAGTTTATCCTCCTCAAGCTCCTACGAGCAGTACTTC
TRBV7-9,.,TRBJ2-5,.,CASSHLGSLGTQYF,TGTGCCAGCAGCCACCTAGGGAGCTTGGGAACCCAGTACTTC
TRBV6-5,.,TRBJ2-7,.,CASSYSSRGGTEQYF,TGTGCCAGCAGTTACTCGAGTCGTGGGGGAACGGAGCAGTACTTC
TRBV11-3,.,TRBJ2-1,.,CASSLQQRGLLGYEQFF,TGTGCCAGCAGCTTGCAACAACGGGGGCTATTAGGCTATGAGCAGTTCTTC
TRBV7-9,TRBD1,TRBJ2-7,few,CASSLASTGAEQYF,TGTGCCAGCAGCTTAGCATCGACAGGGGCCGAGCAGTACTTC
TRBV7-9,.,TRBJ2-5,.,CASSFSGAGETQYF,TGTGCCAGCAGCTTCTCTGGGGCCGGGGAGACCCAGTACTTC
TRBV6-1,TRBD2,TRBJ2-3,.,CASEELAGGTDTQYF,TGTGCCAGCGAAGAACTAGCGGGTGGCACAGATACGCAGTATTTT
TRBV6-6,.,TRBJ1-1,few,CASSSSVEVGTEAFF,TGTGCCAGCAGCTCCTCGGTTGAAGTAGGCACTGAAGCTTTCTTT
TRBV11-2,TRBD1,TRBJ2-7,few,CASSWDRSYEQYF,TGTGCCAGCAGCTGGGACAGGTCCTACGAGCAGTACTTC
TRBV6-4,.,TRBJ2-2,.,CASSPDYNTGELFF,TGTGCCAGCAGCCCCGATTATAACACCGGGGAGCTGTTTTTT
TRBV18,.,TRBJ1-1,.,CASSPPGWGDTEAFF,TGTGCCAGCTCACCACCCGGGTGGGGGGACACTGAAGCTTTCTTT
TRBV7-3,TRBD2,TRBJ2-3,.,CASSLIGGGADTQYF,TGTGCCAGCAGCTTAATCGGGGGGGGAGCAGATACGCAGTATTTT
TRBV5-4,.,TRBJ2-5,.,CASSREGDQETQYF,TGTGCCAGCAGCCGTGAGGGGGATCAAGAGACCCAGTACTTC
TRBV28,.,TRBJ1-2,.,CASSLLWVANYGYTF,TGTGCCAGCAGCCTGCTGTGGGTGGCCAACTATGGCTACACCTTC
TRBV14,.,TRBJ2-3,.,CASSPTSQSTDTQYF,TGTGCCAGCAGCCCCACTAGCCAGAGCACAGATACGCAGTATTTT
TRBV15,.,TRBJ1-4,.,CATSSYPGAANEKLFF,TGTGCCACCAGCAGCTATCCGGGGGCGGCTAATGAAAAACTGTTTTTT
TRBV7-9,.,TRBJ1-2,.,CASSLALDGGYGYTF,TGTGCCAGCAGCTTAGCGCTTGACGGGGGCTATGGCTACACCTTC
TRBV11-2,TRBD1,TRBJ2-3,.,CASSPQGRSTDTQYF,TGTGCCAGCAGCCCACAGGGGCGAAGCACAGATACGCAGTATTTT
TRBV27,.,TRBJ2-5,.,CASRLGMEETQYF,TGTGCCTCCCGGTTGGGAATGGAGGAGACCCAGTACTTC
TRBV19,.,TRBJ2-3,.,CASSIQSTDTQYF,TGTGCCAGTAGTATCCAGAGTACAGATACGCAGTATTTT
TRBV7-3,.,TRBJ2-1,.,CASSPTGVPYNEQFF,TGTGCCAGCAGCCCCACGGGGGTGCCCTACAATGAGCAGTTCTTC
TRBV15,.,TRBJ2-1,once,CATSRDITSYNEQFF,TGTGCCACCAGCAGAGATATCACCTCCTACAATGAGCAGTTCTTC
TRBV18,TRBD2,TRBJ2-7,.,CASSPHSGRYF,TGTGCCAGCTCACCACATAGCGGGAGATACTTC
TRBV19,.,TRBJ1-1,.,CASSIWAGNTEAFF,TGTGCCAGTAGTATATGGGCCGGGAACACTGAAGCTTTCTTT
TRBV28,.,TRBJ1-2,.,CASSLFAGSLNYGYTF,TGTGCCAGCAGCCTTTTTGCCGGGAGTTTGAACTATGGCTACACCTTC
TRBV7-6,.,TRBJ2-7,.,CASSTGPAYEQYF,TGTGCCAGCAGCACCGGGCCCGCGTACGAGCAGTACTTC
TRBV11-3,.,TRBJ2-3,once,CASSFLVGRAQYF,TGTGCCAGCAGCTTTCTAGTAGGTCGGGCGCAGTATTTT
TRBV28,.,TRBJ1-5,.,CASSFGLTRPQHF,TGTGCCAGCAGTTTCGGCCTTACTAGGCCCCAGCATTTT
TRBV5-6,TRBD2,TRBJ2-1,.,CASSWFTSGPYNEQFF,TGTGCCAGCAGCTGGTTCACTAGCGGGCCTTACAATGAGCAGTTCTTC
TRBV9,.,TRBJ1-4,.,CASSQQGRSNEKLFF,TGTGCCAGCAGCCAACAGGGTCGGTCTAATGAAAAACTGTTTTTT
TRBV27,.,TRBJ1-1,.,CASSFALSSNTEAFF,TGTGCCAGCAGTTTTGCATTATCGTCGAACACTGAAGCTTTCTTT
TRBV5-1,TRBD2,TRBJ2-3,.,CASSTGLAGRTDTQYF,TGCGCCAGCAGCACCGGACTAGCGGGACGCACAGATACGCAGTATTTT
TRBV4-2,.,TRBJ2-3,.,CASSPQWGSTDTQYF,TGTGCCAGCAGCCCGCAATGGGGTAGCACAGATACGCAGTATTTT
TRBV19,.,TRBJ2-3,.,CATSTDTQYF,TGTGCCACAAGCACAGATACGCAGTATTTT
TRBV27,.,TRBJ1-6,.,CASSLEGVGNSPLHF,TGTGCCAGCAGTTTAGAGGGGGTGGGTAATTCACCCCTCCACTTT
TRBV27,TRBD2,TRBJ2-7,.,CASSLLGGSYEQYF,TGTGCCAGCAGTCTTTTGGGCGGGAGCTACGAGCAGTACTTC
TRBV6-5,TRBD2,TRBJ2-7,.,CASSELAGVHEQYF,TGTGCCAGCAGTGAACTAGCGGGAGTACACGAGCAGTACTTC
TRBV29-1,.,TRBJ2-1,.,CSADDQSSYNEQFF,TGCAGCGCCGACGACCAGAGCTCCTACAATGAGCAGTTCTTC
TRBV30,.,TRBJ2-2,.,CAWSMGRMLFF,TGTGCCTGGAGTATGGGTAGGATGCTGTTTTTT
TRBV19,.,TRBJ1-2,.,CASSIKNSGNYGYTF,TGTGCCAGTAGTATTAAGAATTCCGGGAACTATGGCTACACCTTC